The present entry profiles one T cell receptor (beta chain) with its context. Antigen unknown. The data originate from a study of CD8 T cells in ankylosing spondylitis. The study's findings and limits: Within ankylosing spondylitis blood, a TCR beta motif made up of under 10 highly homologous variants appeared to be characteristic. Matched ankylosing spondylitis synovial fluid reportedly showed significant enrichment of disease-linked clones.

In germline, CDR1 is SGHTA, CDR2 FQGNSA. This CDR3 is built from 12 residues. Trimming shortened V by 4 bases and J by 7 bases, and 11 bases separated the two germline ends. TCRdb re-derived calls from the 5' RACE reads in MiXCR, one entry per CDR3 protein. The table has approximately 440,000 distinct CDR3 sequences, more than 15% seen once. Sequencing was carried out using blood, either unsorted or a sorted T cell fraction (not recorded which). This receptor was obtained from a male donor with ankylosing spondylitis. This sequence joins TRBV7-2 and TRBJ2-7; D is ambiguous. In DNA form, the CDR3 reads TGTGCCAGCAGCTCCACCCTCTCGGAGCAGTACTTC. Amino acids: CASSSTLSEQYF.